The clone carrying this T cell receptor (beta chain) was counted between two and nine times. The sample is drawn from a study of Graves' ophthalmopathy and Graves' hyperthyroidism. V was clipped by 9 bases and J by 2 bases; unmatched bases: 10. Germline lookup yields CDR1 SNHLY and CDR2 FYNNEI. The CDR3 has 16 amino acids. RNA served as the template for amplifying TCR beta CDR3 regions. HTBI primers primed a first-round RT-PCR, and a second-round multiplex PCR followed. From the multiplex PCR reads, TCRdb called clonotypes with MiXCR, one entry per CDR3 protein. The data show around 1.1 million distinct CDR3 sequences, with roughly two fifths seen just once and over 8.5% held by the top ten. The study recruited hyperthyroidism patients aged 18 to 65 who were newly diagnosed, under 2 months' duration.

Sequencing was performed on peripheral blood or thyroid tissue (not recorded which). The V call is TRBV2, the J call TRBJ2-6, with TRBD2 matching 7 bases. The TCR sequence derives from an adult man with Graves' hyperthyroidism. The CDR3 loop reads CASGVARGTGANVLTF. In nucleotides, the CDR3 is TGTGCCAGTGGGGTCGCGCGGGGGACTGGGGCCAACGTCCTGACTTTC.